Below, 32 T cell receptor beta chains from the same sample are listed, as sequenced in a study of identifying expanded T cells in peripheral blood (dated by TCRdb to between 2019 and 2020). Library method: the immunoSEQ multiplex PCR assay. The table was pulled from immuneACCESS by TCRdb, which kept in-frame rearrangements only. Such tables lose some clones; where checked, under half of the loss comes from unresolved V genes, and the rest has no known cause. Recorded for this sample are around 94,000 clones; roughly 81% of them occurred a single time. The biggest ten clones account for 3.5% to 5% of the sample. Sequencing used blood. The receptors were gathered from a person aged 18-70 years in good health.

V and J are TRBV5-4 and TRBJ2-1; TRBD1 is a possible D gene (8 bases). From germline, CDR1 is SGHNT and CDR2 YYREEE (reference sequence). The CDR3 is 16 residues long. V was trimmed by 5 bases and J by 5 bases, leaving 20 bases between them. For the CDR3, the DNA is TGTGCCAGCAGACCCATAGAACAGGGGGGGAACAATGAGCAGTTCTTC. This encodes CASRPIEQGGNNEQFF.

The chain links TRBV6-5 to TRBJ1-1, with a tentative D call TRBD1 (6 bases). The V gene's germline CDR1 is MNHEY and CDR2 SVGAGI. This CDR3 comprises 15 residues. With 0 bases removed from V and 1 base from J, the gap between germline ends came to 9 bases. The CDR3 nucleotides read TGTGCCAGCAGTTACTCCAAGACAGGGAACACTGAAGCTTTCTTT. It translates to CASSYSKTGNTEAFF.

The chain couples TRBV9 to TRBJ1-1; TRBD1 might be the D (5 bases). From germline, CDR1 is SGDLS and CDR2 YYNGEE. This CDR3 has 14 residues. Deletions cut 3 bases from V and 4 bases from J, with 13 bases between. The CDR3 region is CASSEQGMATEAFF. CDR3 nucleotides: TGTGCCAGCAGCGAGCAGGGTATGGCCACTGAAGCTTTCTTT.

The chain combines TRBV5-1 with TRBJ1-1, with TRBD1 matching 7 bases. The CDR3 is 16 amino acids. V shed 0 bases and J 0 bases; nucleotides not matched to a gene: 5. The germline gives CDR1 SGHRS, CDR2 YFSETQ. This CDR3 is CASSLERGQMNTEAFF. Written as DNA, the CDR3 is TGCGCCAGCAGCTTGGAAAGGGGACAGATGAACACTGAAGCTTTCTTT.

This chain joins TRBV5-4 and TRBJ2-7; 8 bases agree with TRBD2. J gave up 2 bases and V 4 bases, and 17 bases lay outside the gene matches. This CDR3 spans 18 amino acids. The germline gives CDR1 SGHNT, CDR2 YYREEE (reference sequence). This CDR3 is CASSPPQMVAGLTYEQYF. For the CDR3, the DNA is TGTGCCAGCAGCCCCCCCCAGATGGTAGCGGGGTTGACCTACGAGCAGTACTTC.

This chain links TRBV5-4 with TRBJ2-6, with D maybe TRBD2 (5 bases). Germline lookup yields CDR1 SGHNT and CDR2 YYREEE (reference sequence). This CDR3 is built from 17 residues. The ends were cut back, 5 bases at V and 0 bases at J, with 15 bases in the middle. The CDR3 DNA is TGTGCCAGCAGGGACGGGAAGACAAACTCTGGGGCCAACGTCCTGACTTTC. Encoded protein: CASRDGKTNSGANVLTF.

The chain recombines TRBV5-6 with TRBJ2-2, with no clear D. This CDR3 has 14 residues. Germline CDR1 is SGHDT and CDR2 is YYEEEE. V was shortened by 3 bases and J by 6 bases, with 12 bases between the two germline ends. CDR3 nucleotides: TGTGCCAGCAGCTCACCGTATAGAGCCGGGGAGCTGTTTTTT. This encodes CASSSPYRAGELFF.

The chain recombines TRBV15 with TRBJ1-2, with D uncertain. Germline V gene lookup returns CDR1 LNHNV and CDR2 YYDKDF (reference sequence). V lost 0 bases, J lost 3 bases, and 8 bases lay in between. This CDR3 is built from 14 residues. The chain's CDR3 is CATSRDQTYYGYTF. The CDR3 region has the DNA TGTGCCACCAGCAGAGATCAGACGTACTATGGCTACACCTTC.

J is TRBJ1-3 and V is TRBV9; 9 nucleotides align to TRBD1. The CDR3 length is 17 residues. With 0 bases clipped from V and 1 base from J, the junction kept 5 bases outside the gene matches. The germline CDR1 and CDR2 sequences are SGDLS and YYNGEE. The CDR3 protein is CASSVGTGGESGNTIYF. CDR3 nucleotides: TGTGCCAGCAGCGTAGGCACAGGGGGCGAATCTGGAAACACCATATATTTT.

The chain links TRBV30 to TRBJ2-2, with TRBD1 matching over 7 bases. The CDR3 has 16 amino acids. The trim removed 2 bases at V and 3 bases at J, leaving 9 bases unmatched. CDR1 GTSNPN and CDR2 SVGIG come from the germline V gene (reference sequence). CDR3 in amino acids: CAWSIGDRPYTGELFF. The CDR3 DNA reads as TGTGCCTGGAGTATCGGGGACAGACCTTACACCGGGGAGCTGTTTTTT. Together with reference TRBV30 and TRBJ2-2, the CDR3 gives the full variable domain: SQTIHQWPATLVQPVGSPLSLECTVEGTSNPNLYWYRQAAGRGLQLLFYSVGIGQISSEVPQNLSASRPQDRQFILSSKKLLLSDSGFYLCAWSIGDRPYTGELFFGEGSRLTVL.

This sequence joins TRBV2 and TRBJ1-3; unclear D gene. Germline CDR1 SNHLY, CDR2 FYNNEI. The V and J ends lost 2 bases and 4 bases respectively, with 9 bases between them. The CDR3 loop spans 14 amino acids. The CDR3 protein is CASSEQQIGNTIYF. For the CDR3, the DNA is TGTGCCAGCAGTGAACAGCAGATCGGAAACACCATATATTTT.

CDR3 loop: CARDREESGYTF. The CDR3 DNA reads TGTGCCAGGGACAGGGAGGAGAGCGGCTACACCTTC. This sequence joins TRBV2 and TRBJ1-2; 8 bases fit TRBD1. The trim removed 9 bases at V and 8 bases at J, leaving 8 bases unmatched. From germline, CDR1 is SNHLY and CDR2 FYNNEI. The CDR3 has 12 amino acids.

This chain connects TRBV7-2 to TRBJ2-5; TRBD1 might be the D (6 bases). Deletions cut 4 bases from V and 2 bases from J, with 11 bases between. The germline V gene has CDR1 SGHTA and CDR2 FQGNSA. There are 14 residues in the CDR3. CDR3 sequence reads: CASSSLGAQETQYF. CDR3 sequence (DNA): TGTGCCAGCAGCTCCCTGGGGGCGCAAGAGACCCAGTACTTC. The full variable domain, completed using reference TRBV7-2 and TRBJ2-5, is GAGVSQSPSNKVTEKGKDVELRCDPISGHTALYWYRQSLGQGLEFLIYFQGNSAPDKSGLPSDRFSAERTGGSVSTLTIQRTQQEDSAVYLCASSSLGAQETQYFGPGTRLLVL.

The chain employs TRBV2 and TRBJ1-1; the match to TRBD1 covers 10 bases. Trimming cost V 6 bases and J 1 base; bases outside gene matches: 5. This CDR3 has 15 residues. Germline V gene data show CDR1 as SNHLY and CDR2 as FYNNEI. The DNA of the CDR3 is TGTGCCAGCAGCCGGGACAGGGGAGCGAACACTGAAGCTTTCTTT. This encodes CASSRDRGANTEAFF.

This chain connects TRBV30 to TRBJ2-7; 10 bases agree with TRBD1. Trimming took 0 bases from V and 4 from J; bases not matched to a gene: 3. CDR1 and CDR2 from the germline V gene are GTSNPN and SVGIG (reference sequence). The CDR3 is made up of 14 amino acids. The CDR3 loop is CAWSVWGQGYEQYF. CDR3 bases: TGTGCCTGGAGTGTTTGGGGACAGGGGTACGAGCAGTACTTC.

The chain couples TRBV7-2 to TRBJ2-7, with a weak D call TRBD2 (5 bases). The V gene's germline CDR1 is SGHTA and CDR2 FQGNSA. Trimming took off 3 bases at V and 7 bases at J, with 16 bases between the two ends. The CDR3 runs to 14 residues. The CDR3 is CASSLDEGAVEQYF. CDR3 DNA: TGTGCCAGCAGCTTGGACGAGGGAGCTGTGGAGCAGTACTTC.

The gene calls are TRBV14 and TRBJ2-1; D is undetermined. Germline CDR1 and CDR2: SGHDN and FVKESK. This CDR3 spans 11 amino acids. V was shortened by 1 base and J by 10 bases, with 5 bases between the two germline ends. The DNA of the CDR3 is TGTGCCAGCAGCCAAGCCAGCGAGCAGTTCTTC. It encodes CASSQASEQFF.

The chain links TRBV6-5 to TRBJ1-2; possibly TRBD1 for D (5 bases). Trimming removed 7 bases from V and 14 bases from J, with 29 bases in between. CDR1 is MNHEY, CDR2 SVGAGI, per germline. The CDR3 contains 15 residues. CDR3 amino acids: CASTRTDVSGTAITF. In DNA, the CDR3 is TGTGCCAGCACGCGAACCGATGTTTCCGGGACGGCCATTACCTTC.

This clone has a handful of counts. V gene TRBV2 combines with J gene TRBJ1-6, with 7 bases identical to TRBD1. Trimming at V came to 7 bases and at J to 8 bases, leaving 2 bases not matched to a gene. CDR1 is SNHLY, CDR2 FYNNEI, per germline. This CDR3 has 12 amino acids. Written as DNA, the CDR3 is TGTGCCAGCACCGGGACAGATTCACCCCTCCACTTT. It translates to CASTGTDSPLHF.

V gene TRBV2 combines with J gene TRBJ1-5, with 7 bases matching TRBD1. CDR3 length: 14 residues. In germline, CDR1 is SNHLY, CDR2 FYNNEI. With 4 bases clipped from V and 1 base from J, the junction kept 1 base outside the gene matches. CDR3 loop: CASSGDRSNQPQHF. In nucleotides, the CDR3 is TGTGCCAGCAGTGGGGACAGAAGCAATCAGCCCCAGCATTTT.

This chain uses TRBV15 with TRBJ2-5, with D tentatively TRBD1 or TRBD2 (5 bases each). This CDR3 comprises 15 residues. Germline values: CDR1 LNHNV, CDR2 YYDKDF (reference sequence). Trimming shortened V by 0 bases and J by 6 bases, and 14 bases separated the two germline ends. The CDR3 reads CATSRDRGTEKTQYF. DNA of the CDR3: TGTGCCACCAGCAGAGATAGAGGGACGGAAAAGACCCAGTACTTC.

V usage is TRBV4-3 and J usage is TRBJ2-4; no firm D call. V was trimmed by 1 base and J by 5 bases, leaving 15 bases between them. The CDR3 consists of 16 residues. Per the germline V gene, CDR1 is LGHNA and CDR2 is YSLEER. As DNA, the CDR3 is TGCGCCAGCAGCCAAGGGCTATTGGATGGGGAAAACATTCAGTACTTC. Protein sequence: CASSQGLLDGENIQYF.

The chain is built from TRBV7-2 and TRBJ1-4; maybe TRBD1 (5 bases). Trimming left V 5 bases short and J 7 bases short, with 11 bases between. Germline CDR1 is SGHTA and CDR2 is FQGNSA. The CDR3 is 13 residues long. In DNA form, the CDR3 reads TGTGCCAGCAGCAGGGACGGAGCTGAAAAACTGTTTTTT. This encodes CASSRDGAEKLFF.

In the case of this clone: This same CDR3 is encoded by further DNA sequences in the sample. The V call is TRBV5-1, the J call TRBJ2-5, with TRBD1 matching 9 bases. The germline CDR1 and CDR2 sequences are SGHRS and YFSETQ. V lost 3 bases, J lost 1 base, and 1 base stayed unmatched. The CDR3 runs 14 residues. The CDR3 sequence is CASSWGQGQETQYF. CDR3 coding DNA: TGCGCCAGCAGCTGGGGACAGGGCCAAGAGACCCAGTACTTC.

The rearrangement joins TRBV6-6 to TRBJ2-7; 9 nucleotides match TRBD1. Germline CDR1 MNHNY, CDR2 SVGAGI (reference sequence). The CDR3 spans 14 residues. The ends lost 6 bases at V and 3 bases at J; junction bases unmatched: 6. The CDR3 DNA reads TGTGCCAGCAGCGGGACAGGGAAAGGCTACGAGCAGTACTTC. Protein product: CASSGTGKGYEQYF.

The chain joins TRBV18 to TRBJ1-2; unclear D gene. The CDR3 is made up of 14 amino acids. V lost 2 bases and J 4 bases, leaving 11 bases between the germline ends. Germline CDR1 is KGHSH and CDR2 is LQKENI. The CDR3, as DNA: TGTGCCAGCTCACCAGGGGAGAGCCCCTATGGCTACACCTTC. It encodes CASSPGESPYGYTF.

The V and J genes are TRBV11-2 and TRBJ2-2, with D unclear. This CDR3 has 15 amino acids. The ends were cut back, 5 bases at V and 3 bases at J, with 13 bases in the middle. Germline CDR1 and CDR2: SGHAT and FQNNGV. The CDR3 loop is CASSLGNTDTGELFF. The CDR3 DNA reads as TGTGCCAGCAGCCTTGGGAACACCGACACCGGGGAGCTGTTTTTT.

This sequence joins TRBV9 and TRBJ1-5; weak D call: TRBD1 (6 bases). Trimming took off 6 bases at V and 6 bases at J, with 19 bases between the two ends. The germline V gene has CDR1 SGDLS and CDR2 YYNGEE. The CDR3 has 15 amino acids. The CDR3 spells CASKVGRGDGQPQHF. For the CDR3, the DNA is TGTGCCAGCAAGGTCGGCAGGGGAGATGGTCAGCCCCAGCATTTT. The full variable domain, with the rest looked up from reference TRBV9 and TRBJ1-5, is DSGVTQTPKHLITATGQRVTLRCSPRSGDLSVYWYQQSLDQGLQFLIQYYNGEERAKGNILERFSAQQFPDLHSELNLSSLELGDSALYFCASKVGRGDGQPQHFGDGTRLSIL.

V usage is TRBV6-5 and J usage is TRBJ2-1; D ambiguous. Per germline, CDR1 MNHEY and CDR2 SVGAGI. V lost 0 bases to trimming and J lost 6 bases, with 12 bases between them. The CDR3 has 15 residues. Here the CDR3 DNA reads TGTGCCAGCAGTTACTCGAATCGGGTGACCAATGAGCAGTTCTTC. It codes for CASSYSNRVTNEQFF.

The sample holds one count of this clone. The rearrangement links TRBV2 to TRBJ1-1; TRBD1 might be the D (5 bases). Germline CDR1 is SNHLY and CDR2 is FYNNEI. This CDR3 contains 14 residues. Deletions cut 5 bases from V and 5 bases from J, with 15 bases between. In DNA, the CDR3 is TGTGCCAGCAGTTTGAGACAGCTCGAGACTGAAGCTTTCTTT. The encoded protein is CASSLRQLETEAFF. Using reference TRBV2 and TRBJ1-1 for the parts outside the CDR3, the full variable domain is EPEVTQTPSHQVTQMGQEVILRCVPISNHLYFYWYRQILGQKVEFLVSFYNNEISEKSEIFDDQFSVERPDGSNFTLKIRSTKLEDSAMYFCASSLRQLETEAFFGQGTRLTVV.

The chain recombines TRBV7-9 with TRBJ2-7; 9 bases fit TRBD1. Germline loops: CDR1 SEHNR, CDR2 FQNEAQ (reference sequence). The CDR3 is 15 amino acids. V shed 3 bases, J shed 6 bases, and the junction held 9 bases outside the gene matches. CDR3 loop: CASSLGQGGGVEQYF. The CDR3 bases are TGTGCCAGCAGCTTGGGACAGGGTGGGGGCGTCGAGCAGTACTTC.

The rearrangement links TRBV19 to TRBJ2-7, with 11 bases that match TRBD1. The CDR3 extends over 12 amino acids. Germline V lookup: CDR1 LNHDA, CDR2 SQIVND (reference sequence). V shed 7 bases and J 7 bases; nucleotides not matched to a gene: 3. The CDR3 DNA reads as TGTGCCAGTATTGGACAGGGGGCGGAGCAGTACTTC. Translating it yields CASIGQGAEQYF. The full variable domain, completed using reference TRBV19 and TRBJ2-7, is DGGITQSPKYLFRKEGQNVTLSCEQNLNHDAMYWYRQDPGQGLRLIYYSQIVNDFQKGDIAEGYSVSREKKESFPLTVTSAQKNPTAFYLCASIGQGAEQYFGPGTRLTVT.